This is a list of T cell receptor beta chains from one sample in a study of T cell responses to AZD1222 COVID-19 vaccine. Profiling relied on immunoSEQ multiplex PCR, and the TCRdb table lists in-frame clones only, not all of them. The sample carries over 100,000 clones, 88% recorded once. The sequences come from peripheral blood, collected on day 0 of AZD1222 vaccination. The receptor set was obtained from an adult in good health. The CDR3 runs from the conserved cysteine through the conserved F or W. Each record gives: V gene, clone size, J gene, D gene, CDR3 protein, CDR3 DNA. A D gene is named only where the DNA matches it firmly. Size is omitted from some rows. Given values are once, few, many or a class for expanded clones.

V gene: TRBV24-1
clone size: .
J gene: TRBJ1-2
D gene: .
CDR3 protein: CATSEGGVGYTF
CDR3 DNA: TGTGCCACCAGTGAGGGGGGGGTCGGCTACACCTTC

V gene: TRBV9
clone size: .
J gene: TRBJ1-2
D gene: TRBD1
CDR3 protein: CASSVGLTGRGYTF
CDR3 DNA: TGTGCCAGCAGCGTAGGATTGACAGGGAGAGGCTACACCTTC

V gene: TRBV2
clone size: .
J gene: TRBJ1-2
D gene: .
CDR3 protein: CASSEDENYGYTF
CDR3 DNA: TGTGCCAGCAGTGAAGACGAGAACTATGGCTACACCTTC

V gene: TRBV6-2/TRBV6-3
clone size: .
J gene: TRBJ2-1
D gene: .
CDR3 protein: CASSYPTGRSSNEQFF
CDR3 DNA: TGTGCCAGCAGTTACCCCACAGGGAGGAGTAGCAATGAGCAGTTCTTC

V gene: TRBV30
clone size: .
J gene: TRBJ1-1
D gene: TRBD1
CDR3 protein: CAWSVPPRDRGFMNTEAFF
CDR3 DNA: TGTGCCTGGAGTGTTCCCCCTAGGGACAGGGGGTTCATGAACACTGAAGCTTTCTTT

V gene: TRBV6-4
clone size: .
J gene: TRBJ1-3
D gene: .
CDR3 protein: CASAQDSGNTIYF
CDR3 DNA: TGTGCCAGCGCGCAGGACTCTGGAAACACCATATATTTT

V gene: TRBV5-4
clone size: .
J gene: TRBJ2-2
D gene: TRBD2
CDR3 protein: CASSPFGSGRNTGELFF
CDR3 DNA: TGTGCCAGCAGCCCCTTTGGTAGCGGGAGAAACACCGGGGAGCTGTTTTTT

V gene: TRBV19
clone size: .
J gene: TRBJ2-1
D gene: .
CDR3 protein: CASTGPTYNEQFF
CDR3 DNA: TGTGCCAGTACTGGCCCAACCTACAATGAGCAGTTCTTC

V gene: TRBV6-4
clone size: few
J gene: TRBJ2-2
D gene: TRBD1
CDR3 protein: CASSTKQGLGGELFF
CDR3 DNA: TGTGCCAGCAGTACTAAACAGGGGTTGGGCGGGGAGCTGTTTTTT

V gene: TRBV5-5
clone size: .
J gene: TRBJ1-1
D gene: TRBD1
CDR3 protein: CASGLGTGGARAFF
CDR3 DNA: TGTGCCAGCGGCCTGGGGACAGGGGGCGCGAGAGCTTTCTTT

V gene: TRBV3-1/TRBV3-2
clone size: .
J gene: TRBJ2-4
D gene: .
CDR3 protein: CASSQDLGGLAKNIQYF
CDR3 DNA: TGTGCCAGCAGCCAAGATCTTGGGGGTTTAGCCAAAAACATTCAGTACTTC

V gene: TRBV7-9
clone size: .
J gene: TRBJ2-7
D gene: TRBD1
CDR3 protein: CASSLLRAQGAFGYEQYF
CDR3 DNA: TGTGCCAGCAGCTTACTAAGGGCACAGGGGGCCTTCGGCTACGAGCAGTACTTC

V gene: TRBV27
clone size: .
J gene: TRBJ2-1
D gene: TRBD2
CDR3 protein: CASSSLQLAGVRNEQFF
CDR3 DNA: TGTGCCAGCAGTTCACTCCAGCTAGCGGGAGTACGCAATGAGCAGTTCTTC

V gene: TRBV19
clone size: .
J gene: TRBJ2-3
D gene: .
CDR3 protein: CASSIEASDTDTQYF
CDR3 DNA: TGTGCCAGTAGTATAGAGGCTAGCGACACAGATACGCAGTATTTT

V gene: TRBV28
clone size: .
J gene: TRBJ1-3
D gene: .
CDR3 protein: CASSQDSLTSGNTIYF
CDR3 DNA: TGTGCCAGCAGCCAGGACAGTCTCACCTCTGGAAACACCATATATTTT

V gene: TRBV30
clone size: .
J gene: TRBJ1-1
D gene: .
CDR3 protein: CAWNAGRTNTEAFF
CDR3 DNA: TGTGCCTGGAACGCGGGACGGACGAACACTGAAGCTTTCTTT

V gene: TRBV7-9
clone size: few
J gene: TRBJ2-2
D gene: .
CDR3 protein: CASSSGLTGELFF
CDR3 DNA: TGTGCCAGCAGCTCAGGGCTCACCGGGGAGCTGTTTTTT

V gene: TRBV5-1
clone size: once
J gene: TRBJ2-5
D gene: TRBD2
CDR3 protein: CASGGFREGSETQYF
CDR3 DNA: TGCGCCAGCGGGGGATTTAGGGAGGGTTCAGAGACCCAGTACTTC

V gene: TRBV23-1
clone size: few
J gene: TRBJ1-4
D gene: TRBD1
CDR3 protein: CAQDRAGEKLFF
CDR3 DNA: TGCGCCCAAGACAGGGCCGGTGAAAAACTGTTTTTT

V gene: TRBV30
clone size: .
J gene: TRBJ1-2
D gene: TRBD1
CDR3 protein: CAWSALGQGDYGYTF
CDR3 DNA: TGTGCCTGGAGTGCCTTGGGACAGGGAGACTATGGCTACACCTTC

V gene: TRBV5-4
clone size: .
J gene: TRBJ1-4
D gene: TRBD1
CDR3 protein: CASSLNTGATNEKLFF
CDR3 DNA: TGTGCCAGCAGCTTGAACACAGGGGCAACTAATGAAAAACTGTTTTTT

V gene: TRBV19
clone size: .
J gene: TRBJ2-4
D gene: .
CDR3 protein: CASSSRADIQYF
CDR3 DNA: TGTGCCAGTAGTTCCAGGGCGGACATTCAGTACTTC

V gene: TRBV30
clone size: .
J gene: TRBJ2-1
D gene: .
CDR3 protein: CAWSGQKGNEQFF
CDR3 DNA: TGTGCCTGGAGTGGACAAAAAGGGAATGAGCAGTTCTTC

V gene: TRBV18
clone size: once
J gene: TRBJ2-3
D gene: .
CDR3 protein: CASSPPASTDTQYF
CDR3 DNA: TGTGCCAGCTCACCCCCGGCTAGCACAGATACGCAGTATTTT

V gene: TRBV6-6
clone size: once
J gene: TRBJ1-2
D gene: TRBD1
CDR3 protein: CASSRDRGDYGYTF
CDR3 DNA: TGTGCCAGCAGCCGGGACAGGGGAGACTATGGCTACACCTTC

V gene: TRBV5-1
clone size: .
J gene: TRBJ2-7
D gene: .
CDR3 protein: CASSLRSASASYEQYF
CDR3 DNA: TGCGCCAGCAGCTTGCGCTCAGCTAGCGCCTCCTACGAGCAGTACTTC

V gene: TRBV28
clone size: .
J gene: TRBJ1-5
D gene: .
CDR3 protein: CASSLPPRQGNQPQHF
CDR3 DNA: TGTGCCAGCAGTTTACCACCGAGGCAGGGCAATCAGCCCCAGCATTTT

V gene: TRBV29-1
clone size: .
J gene: TRBJ1-2
D gene: .
CDR3 protein: CSVEVGRSGYTF
CDR3 DNA: TGCAGCGTTGAAGTGGGGAGGTCTGGCTACACCTTC

V gene: TRBV28
clone size: .
J gene: TRBJ2-7
D gene: .
CDR3 protein: CASSSQGRIGPNYEQYF
CDR3 DNA: TGTGCCAGCAGTTCACAGGGTCGTATTGGTCCGAACTACGAGCAGTACTTC

V gene: TRBV29-1
clone size: .
J gene: TRBJ2-2
D gene: TRBD1
CDR3 protein: CSAAGTGGSGELFF
CDR3 DNA: TGCAGCGCCGCCGGGACAGGGGGCTCCGGGGAGCTGTTTTTT

V gene: TRBV28
clone size: .
J gene: TRBJ1-5
D gene: .
CDR3 protein: CASRGGHRQPQHF
CDR3 DNA: TGTGCCAGCAGAGGGGGACACCGCCAGCCCCAGCATTTT

V gene: TRBV28
clone size: .
J gene: TRBJ2-1
D gene: TRBD2
CDR3 protein: CASSLRAGGEFF
CDR3 DNA: TGTGCCAGCAGTTTAAGAGCGGGAGGGGAGTTCTTC

V gene: TRBV3-1/TRBV3-2
clone size: .
J gene: TRBJ2-5
D gene: TRBD1
CDR3 protein: CASSRYRQGARETQYF
CDR3 DNA: TGTGCCAGCAGTCGCTACCGACAGGGGGCGCGAGAGACCCAGTACTTC

V gene: TRBV28
clone size: .
J gene: TRBJ1-5
D gene: .
CDR3 protein: CASTKGGAIQPQHF
CDR3 DNA: TGTGCCAGCACCAAAGGGGGGGCGATTCAGCCCCAGCATTTT

V gene: TRBV21-1
clone size: .
J gene: TRBJ1-5
D gene: .
CDR3 protein: CASSKRGSGNQPQHF
CDR3 DNA: TGTGCCAGCAGCAAAAGGGGGAGTGGAAATCAGCCCCAGCATTTT

V gene: TRBV20-1
clone size: .
J gene: TRBJ2-2
D gene: TRBD2
CDR3 protein: CSASFLRSGILSTGELFF
CDR3 DNA: TGCAGTGCTAGTTTCCTTCGTAGCGGGATCCTTAGCACCGGGGAGCTGTTTTTT

V gene: TRBV21-1
clone size: .
J gene: TRBJ2-3
D gene: .
CDR3 protein: CASSKVAGQGIAQYF
CDR3 DNA: TGTGCCAGCAGCAAAGTGGCGGGACAGGGGATCGCGCAGTATTTT

V gene: TRBV27
clone size: .
J gene: TRBJ1-5
D gene: .
CDR3 protein: CASSLRVGGRNGNQPQHF
CDR3 DNA: TGTGCCAGCAGTTTGAGGGTCGGGGGGCGAAATGGCAATCAGCCCCAGCATTTT

V gene: TRBV12-3/TRBV12-4
clone size: .
J gene: TRBJ2-2
D gene: .
CDR3 protein: CASSTGIAGELFF
CDR3 DNA: TGTGCCAGCAGTACAGGGATTGCCGGGGAGCTGTTTTTT

V gene: TRBV30
clone size: once
J gene: TRBJ2-4
D gene: .
CDR3 protein: CASLSLAKNIQYF
CDR3 DNA: TGTGCCTCCCTCTCTTTAGCCAAAAACATTCAGTACTTC

V gene: TRBV19
clone size: .
J gene: TRBJ1-2
D gene: TRBD1
CDR3 protein: CASRPGQGNRYTF
CDR3 DNA: TGTGCCAGTAGGCCGGGACAGGGTAATCGCTACACCTTC

V gene: TRBV25-1
clone size: .
J gene: TRBJ1-4
D gene: .
CDR3 protein: CASSEGTANEKLFF
CDR3 DNA: TGTGCCAGCAGTGAGGGTACCGCTAATGAAAAACTGTTTTTT

V gene: TRBV7-6
clone size: .
J gene: TRBJ2-1
D gene: TRBD2
CDR3 protein: CASSLTIAGSYNEQFF
CDR3 DNA: TGTGCCAGCAGCTTAACCATAGCGGGTTCCTACAATGAGCAGTTCTTC

V gene: TRBV7-8
clone size: .
J gene: TRBJ2-3
D gene: TRBD2
CDR3 protein: CASSIRTSGTTDTQYF
CDR3 DNA: TGTGCCAGCAGCATAAGGACTAGCGGAACCACAGATACGCAGTATTTT